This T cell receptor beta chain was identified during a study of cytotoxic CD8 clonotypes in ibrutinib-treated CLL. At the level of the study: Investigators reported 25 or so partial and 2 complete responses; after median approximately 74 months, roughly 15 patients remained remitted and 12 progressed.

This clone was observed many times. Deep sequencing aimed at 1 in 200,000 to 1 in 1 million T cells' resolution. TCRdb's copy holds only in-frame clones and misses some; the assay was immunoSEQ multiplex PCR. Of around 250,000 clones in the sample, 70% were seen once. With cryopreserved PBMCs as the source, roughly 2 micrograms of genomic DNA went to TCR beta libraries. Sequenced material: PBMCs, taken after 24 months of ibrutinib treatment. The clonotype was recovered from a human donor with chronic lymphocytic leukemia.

CDR3 in amino acids: CASRGQPYGYTF. The DNA for the CDR3 is TGTGCCAGCCGCGGACAGCCCTATGGCTACACCTTC. The J gene is TRBJ1-2, the V gene TRBV25-1, with D perhaps matching TRBD1 (6 bases). V was cut by 8 bases and J by 4 bases, with 11 bases left in between. Germline V lookup: CDR1 MGHDK, CDR2 SYGVNS. The CDR3 totals 12 residues.